This T cell receptor (beta chain) was obtained from a study of T cell changes during pregnancy in multiple sclerosis. Sequencing used immunoSEQ multiplex PCR; TCRdb keeps in-frame clones, though not all of them. The profile covers 90,000 or so clones, with 85% to 95% appearing a single time and 1.5% to 2% taken by the ten largest. Trimming cost V 1 base and J 2 bases, with 9 bases left between them. The CDR3 is 14 amino acids. The germline CDR1 and CDR2 sequences are MDHEN and SYDVKM. The V call is TRBV28, the J call TRBJ2-7; D is perhaps TRBD1 (5 bases). The sequence came from a female donor in good health, enrolled as a control in a pregnancy study. The sample consisted of peripheral blood, taken after pregnancy. The CDR3 loop is CASSLFAGTYEQYF. The CDR3 DNA sequence: TGTGCCAGCAGTTTATTCGCAGGGACCTACGAGCAGTACTTC.